This entry concerns a single TCR beta chain. The data originate from a study of T-cell reconstitution after alpha-beta-depleted transplantation in children. The CDR3 has 12 residues. V was clipped by 3 bases and J by 5 bases, with 10 bases between them. Germline V CDR1 and CDR2: DFQATT, SNEGSKA (reference sequence). Unique molecular identifiers were used in preparing the TCRbeta library. MiXCR was run by TCRdb on the PCR reads, yielding one entry per CDR3 protein. The sample lists fewer than 750,000 distinct CDR3 sequences, roughly 23% seen once, with 12% to 15% in the top ten. This sample comprised PBMCs, mostly from graft donor cells, obtained 360 days after TCRalphabeta/CD19-depleted stem cell transplant. This TCR was recovered from a boy in the first two years of life who had a stem cell transplant for acute myeloid leukemia, so the T cells may come from the graft donor. The chain carries TRBV20-1 and TRBJ1-1; D remains unclear. CDR3 in amino acids: CSASPGRTEAFF. CDR3 nucleotide sequence: TGCAGTGCTAGCCCTGGGAGGACTGAAGCTTTCTTT.